This TCR beta chain stems from a study of control samples from healthy donors and cancer patients. The CDR3 contains 13 residues. The V and J ends lost 0 bases and 4 bases respectively, with 6 bases between them. Germline V gives CDR1 MGHRA, CDR2 YSYEKL. The table came from immunoSEQ multiplex PCR; TCRdb's copy has only in-frame clones and leaves some out. This sample carries fewer than 200,000 clones, 93% of them seen once, and the ten largest clones take roughly 4.3%. The V gene is TRBV4-1, the J gene TRBJ1-2; D is uncertain. The clonotype was recovered from a woman aged 60-70 years in good health. Sequences were obtained from blood. CDR3 nucleotides: TGCGCCAGCAGCCAAGACAACGCCTATGGCTACACCTTC. Protein: CASSQDNAYGYTF.